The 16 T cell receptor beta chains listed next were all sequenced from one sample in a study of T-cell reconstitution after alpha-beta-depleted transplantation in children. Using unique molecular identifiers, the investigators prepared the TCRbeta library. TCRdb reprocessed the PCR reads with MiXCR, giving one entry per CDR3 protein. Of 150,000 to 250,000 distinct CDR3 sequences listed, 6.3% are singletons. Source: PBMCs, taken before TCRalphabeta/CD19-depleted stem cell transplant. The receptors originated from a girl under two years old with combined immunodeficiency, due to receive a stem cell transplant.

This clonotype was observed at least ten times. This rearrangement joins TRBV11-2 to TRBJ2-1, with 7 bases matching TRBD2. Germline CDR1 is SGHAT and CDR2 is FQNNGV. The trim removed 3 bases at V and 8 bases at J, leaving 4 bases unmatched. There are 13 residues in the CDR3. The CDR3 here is CASSFFLADEQFF. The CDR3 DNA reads TGTGCCAGCAGCTTCTTTCTAGCGGATGAGCAGTTCTTC. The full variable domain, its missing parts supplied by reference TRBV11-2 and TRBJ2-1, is EAGVAQSPRYKIIEKRQSVAFWCNPISGHATLYWYQQILGQGPKLLIQFQNNGVVDDSQLPKDRFSAERLKGVDSTLKIQPAKLEDSAVYLCASSFFLADEQFFGPGTRLTVL.

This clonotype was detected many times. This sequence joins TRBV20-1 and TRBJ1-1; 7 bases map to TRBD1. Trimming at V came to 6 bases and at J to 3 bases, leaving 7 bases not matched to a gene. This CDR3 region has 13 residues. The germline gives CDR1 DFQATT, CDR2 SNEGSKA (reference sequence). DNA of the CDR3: TGCAGTGCCAACACAGGGGCTGACACTGAAGCTTTCTTT. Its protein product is CSANTGADTEAFF.

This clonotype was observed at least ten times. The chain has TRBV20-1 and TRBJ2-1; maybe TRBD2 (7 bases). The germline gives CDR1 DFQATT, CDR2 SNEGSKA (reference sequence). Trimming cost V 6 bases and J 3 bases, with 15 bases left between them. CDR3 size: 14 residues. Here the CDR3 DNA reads TGCAGTGCAGACGCGGGGGCCGTCTACAATGAGCAGTTCTTC. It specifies CSADAGAVYNEQFF.

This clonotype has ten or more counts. The DNA of the CDR3 is TGCAGTGCTAGAGATCCTTTCGGGGCAGCAGATGAGCAGTTCTTC. Protein: CSARDPFGAADEQFF. This chain links TRBV20-1 with TRBJ2-1, with D perhaps given as TRBD1 or TRBD2 (5 bases each). Germline V gives CDR1 DFQATT, CDR2 SNEGSKA (reference sequence). V was cut by 0 bases and J by 8 bases, with 17 bases left in between. The CDR3 runs 15 residues.

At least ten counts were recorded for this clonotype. The CDR3, as DNA: TGCGCCAGCAGCCAAGCAGCGGGAGTCACAGATACGCAGTATTTT. Its protein product is CASSQAAGVTDTQYF. This chain uses TRBV4-1 with TRBJ2-3; 8 bases map to TRBD2. V trimming: 1 base; J trimming: 2 bases; junction bases outside the gene matches: 2. The CDR3 extends over 15 amino acids. Looked up from germline, CDR1 is MGHRA and CDR2 is YSYEKL.

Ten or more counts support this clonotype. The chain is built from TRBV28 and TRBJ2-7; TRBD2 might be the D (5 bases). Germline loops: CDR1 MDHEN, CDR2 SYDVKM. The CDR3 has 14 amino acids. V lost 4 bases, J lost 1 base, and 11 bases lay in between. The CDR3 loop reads CASSYFEGSYEQYF. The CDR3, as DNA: TGTGCCAGCAGTTATTTTGAGGGATCCTACGAGCAGTACTTC.

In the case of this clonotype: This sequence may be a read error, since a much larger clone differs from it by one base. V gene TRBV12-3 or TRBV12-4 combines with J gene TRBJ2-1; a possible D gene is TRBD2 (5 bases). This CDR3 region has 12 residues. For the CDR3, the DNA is TGTTCCAGCAGTTTTGGGAGTACTGAGCAGTTCTTC. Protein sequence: CSSSFGSTEQFF.

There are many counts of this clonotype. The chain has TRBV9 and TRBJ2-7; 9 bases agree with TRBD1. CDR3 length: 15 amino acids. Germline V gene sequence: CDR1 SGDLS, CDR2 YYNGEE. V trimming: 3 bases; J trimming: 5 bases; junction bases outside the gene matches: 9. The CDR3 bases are TGTGCCAGCAGCGCCAACCGGGACAGGGATGACGAGCAGTACTTC. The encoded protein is CASSANRDRDDEQYF. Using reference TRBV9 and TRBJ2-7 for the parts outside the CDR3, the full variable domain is DSGVTQTPKHLITATGQRVTLRCSPRSGDLSVYWYQQSLDQGLQFLIQYYNGEERAKGNILERFSAQQFPDLHSELNLSSLELGDSALYFCASSANRDRDDEQYFGPGTRLTVT.

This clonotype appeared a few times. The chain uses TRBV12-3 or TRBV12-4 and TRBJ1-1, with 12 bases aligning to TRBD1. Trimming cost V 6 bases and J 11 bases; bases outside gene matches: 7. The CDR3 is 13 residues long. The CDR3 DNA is TGTGCCAGCAGGGGACAGGGGGCTTTTACGGCTTTCTTT. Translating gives CASRGQGAFTAFF.

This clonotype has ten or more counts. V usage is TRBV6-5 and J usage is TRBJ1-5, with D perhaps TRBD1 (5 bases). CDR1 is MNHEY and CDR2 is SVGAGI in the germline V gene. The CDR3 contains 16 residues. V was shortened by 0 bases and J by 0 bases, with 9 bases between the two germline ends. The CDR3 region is CASSYSGHYSNQPQHF. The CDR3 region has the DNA TGTGCCAGCAGTTACTCGGGGCACTATAGCAATCAGCCCCAGCATTTT.

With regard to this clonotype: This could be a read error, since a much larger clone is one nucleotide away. The CDR3 spells CASSPVDNGQFF. As DNA, the CDR3 is TGTGCCAGCAGCCCCGTTGACAATGGGCAGTTCTTC. The chain has TRBV28 and TRBJ2-1; D unclear. The V gene's germline CDR1 is MDHEN and CDR2 SYDVKM. The CDR3 length is 12 residues.

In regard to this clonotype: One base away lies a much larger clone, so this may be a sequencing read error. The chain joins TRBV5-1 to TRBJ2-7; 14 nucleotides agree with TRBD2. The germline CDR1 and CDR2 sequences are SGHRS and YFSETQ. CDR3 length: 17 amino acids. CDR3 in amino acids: CASSLGTSGGLSYEEYF. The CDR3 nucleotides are TGCGCCAGCAGCTTGGGGACTAGCGGGGGGCTTTCCTACGAGGAGTACTTC.

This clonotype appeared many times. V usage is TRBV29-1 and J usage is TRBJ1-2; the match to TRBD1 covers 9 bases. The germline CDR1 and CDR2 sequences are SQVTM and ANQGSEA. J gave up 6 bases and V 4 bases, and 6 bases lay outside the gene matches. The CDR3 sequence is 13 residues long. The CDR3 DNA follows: TGCAGCGTTGGGGGCGGGACAGGGAATGGCTACACCTTC. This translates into CSVGGGTGNGYTF.

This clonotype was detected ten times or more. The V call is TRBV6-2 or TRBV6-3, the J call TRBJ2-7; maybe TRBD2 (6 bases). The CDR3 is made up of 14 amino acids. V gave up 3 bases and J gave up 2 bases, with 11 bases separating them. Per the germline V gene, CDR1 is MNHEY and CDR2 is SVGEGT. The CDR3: CASSYYGGTYEQYF. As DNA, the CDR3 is TGTGCCAGCAGTTATTACGGAGGGACCTACGAGCAGTACTTC.

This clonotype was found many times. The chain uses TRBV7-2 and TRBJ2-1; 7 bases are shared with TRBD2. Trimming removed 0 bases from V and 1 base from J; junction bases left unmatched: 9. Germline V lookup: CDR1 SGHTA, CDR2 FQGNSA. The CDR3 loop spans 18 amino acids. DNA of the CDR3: TGTGCCAGCAGCTTAGCGGGAGGGCCAATTAAATCCTACAATGAGCAGTTCTTC. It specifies CASSLAGGPIKSYNEQFF. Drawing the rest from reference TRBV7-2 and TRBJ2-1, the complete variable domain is GAGVSQSPSNKVTEKGKDVELRCDPISGHTALYWYRQSLGQGLEFLIYFQGNSAPDKSGLPSDRFSAERTGGSVSTLTIQRTQQEDSAVYLCASSLAGGPIKSYNEQFFGPGTRLTVL.

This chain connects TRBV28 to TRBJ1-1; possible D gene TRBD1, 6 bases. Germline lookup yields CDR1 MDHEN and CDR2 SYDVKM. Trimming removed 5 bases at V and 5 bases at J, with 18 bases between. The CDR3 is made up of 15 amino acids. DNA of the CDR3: TGTGCCAGCAGTGACGCGGACAGACCTTATACTGAAGCTTTCTTT. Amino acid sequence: CASSDADRPYTEAFF.